The source of this TCR beta chain is a study of cytomegalovirus exposure and HLA in healthy donors. On the study more broadly: Out of about 190 million T cells, an earlier analysis found 117 million unique TCR beta sequences in total.

With 5 bases clipped from V and 3 bases from J, the junction kept 3 bases outside the gene matches. The CDR3 runs to 15 residues. Germline lookup yields CDR1 MNHEY and CDR2 SVGAGI. PCR primers comprised 60 Vbeta and 13 Jbeta primers. Data came from immunoSEQ multiplex PCR; TCRdb stores just in-frame clones and leaves some out. The data hold 30,000 to 45,000 clones, with just over 85% observed a single time. Broader study findings: Three chains tied to CMV proved CMV antigen-specific in vitro. Cytomegalovirus association was assigned to about 150 TCR beta chains.

About this clone: The antigen remains undetermined.

The sequenced sample consisted of PBMCs. The clonotype originates from a woman aged 40 to 50 in good health and CMV-seropositive. V usage is TRBV6-5 and J usage is TRBJ2-7, with TRBD2 identical over 14 bases. The CDR3 protein is CASSIGTSGGYEQYF. DNA for the CDR3: TGTGCCAGCAGTATAGGGACTAGCGGGGGCTACGAGCAGTACTTC.